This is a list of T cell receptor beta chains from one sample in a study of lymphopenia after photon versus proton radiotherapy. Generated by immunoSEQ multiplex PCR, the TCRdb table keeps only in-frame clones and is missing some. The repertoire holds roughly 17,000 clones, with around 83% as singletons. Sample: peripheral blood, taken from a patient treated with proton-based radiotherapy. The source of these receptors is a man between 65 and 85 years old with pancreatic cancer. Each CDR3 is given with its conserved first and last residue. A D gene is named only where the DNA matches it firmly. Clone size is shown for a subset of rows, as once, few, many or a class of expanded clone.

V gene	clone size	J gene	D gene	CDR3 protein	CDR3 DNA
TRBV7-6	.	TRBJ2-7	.	CASSSEAQGIFSYEQYF	TGTGCCAGCAGCTCGGAGGCCCAGGGTATTTTTTCCTACGAGCAGTACTTC
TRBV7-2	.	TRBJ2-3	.	CASSLGGGADTQYF	TGTGCCAGCAGCTTAGGAGGGGGGGCAGATACGCAGTATTTT
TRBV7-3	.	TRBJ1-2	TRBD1	CASSPGPGQGGGYTF	TGTGCCAGCAGCCCTGGCCCGGGACAGGGTGGAGGCTACACCTTC
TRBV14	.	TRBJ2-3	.	CASSRVRGPLTDTQYF	TGTGCCAGCAGCCGGGTCCGGGGGCCTCTCACAGATACGCAGTATTTT
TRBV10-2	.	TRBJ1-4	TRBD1	CASSENRGLSEKLFF	TGCGCCAGCAGTGAGAACAGGGGGCTGAGTGAAAAACTGTTTTTT
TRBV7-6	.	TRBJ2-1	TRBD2	CASSLGLAGPDNEQFF	TGTGCCAGCAGCCTGGGACTAGCGGGGCCCGACAATGAGCAGTTCTTC
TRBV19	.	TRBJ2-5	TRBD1	CASRDRGSVETQYF	TGTGCCAGTAGGGACAGGGGAAGTGTGGAGACCCAGTACTTC
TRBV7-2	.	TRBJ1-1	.	CASSLQGDTEAFF	TGTGCCAGCAGCCTCCAGGGAGATACTGAAGCTTTCTTT
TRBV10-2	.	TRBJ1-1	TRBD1	CASTITGANTEAFF	TGCGCCAGCACCATAACAGGGGCGAACACTGAAGCTTTCTTT
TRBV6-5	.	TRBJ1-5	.	CASSQGHHSNQPQHF	TGTGCCAGCTCCCAGGGACACCATAGCAATCAGCCCCAGCATTTT
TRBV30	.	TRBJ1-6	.	CAWSTAGSPLHF	TGTGCCTGGAGTACGGCTGGGTCACCCCTCCACTTT
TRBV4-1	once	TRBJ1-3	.	CASSQDQTGGSGNTIYF	TGCGCCAGCAGCCAAGATCAGACAGGAGGCTCTGGAAACACCATATATTTT
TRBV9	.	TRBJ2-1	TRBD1	CASSVLPGGTANEQFF	TGTGCCAGCAGCGTCCTACCAGGGGGAACGGCTAATGAGCAGTTCTTC
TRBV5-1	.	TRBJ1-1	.	CASSLEGQALGTEAFF	TGCGCCAGCAGCTTGGAGGGTCAAGCCCTGGGCACTGAAGCTTTCTTT
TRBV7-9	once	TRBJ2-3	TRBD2	CASSRSLTTTSGRTDTQYF	TGTGCCAGCAGCCGATCACTTACAACGACTAGCGGGAGGACAGATACGCAGTATTTT
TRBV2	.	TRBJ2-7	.	CASSSGAGEQYF	TGTGCCAGCAGTTCAGGGGCGGGGGAGCAGTACTTC
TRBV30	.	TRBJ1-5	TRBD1	CAWSATGVQPQHF	TGTGCCTGGAGCGCGACAGGGGTTCAGCCCCAGCATTTT
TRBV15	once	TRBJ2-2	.	CATSRDAGHAGELFF	TGTGCCACCAGCAGAGACGCGGGGCACGCCGGGGAGCTGTTTTTT
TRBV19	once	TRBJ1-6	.	CASSIASGDNSPLHF	TGTGCCAGTAGTATAGCGTCCGGGGATAATTCACCCCTCCACTTT
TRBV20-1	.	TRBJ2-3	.	CSTDYTDTQYF	TGCAGTACGGACTACACAGATACGCAGTATTTT
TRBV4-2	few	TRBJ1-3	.	CASSQRTVSGNTIYF	TGTGCCAGCAGCCAGAGGACGGTCTCTGGAAACACCATATATTTT
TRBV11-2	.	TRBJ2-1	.	CASSLVKGSSYNEQFF	TGTGCCAGCAGCTTAGTCAAGGGTAGCTCCTACAATGAGCAGTTCTTC
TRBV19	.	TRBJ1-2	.	CASSPQGRDYGYTF	TGTGCCAGTAGTCCGCAGGGGCGAGACTATGGCTACACCTTC
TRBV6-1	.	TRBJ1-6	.	CASSETQGSNSPLHF	TGTGCCAGCAGTGAAACCCAGGGATCAAATTCACCCCTCCACTTT
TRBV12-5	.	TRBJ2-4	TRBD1	CASGLGQKNIQYF	TGTGCTAGTGGGCTGGGACAGAAAAACATTCAGTACTTC
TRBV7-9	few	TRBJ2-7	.	CASSFGEVYEQYF	TGTGCCAGCAGCTTTGGGGAAGTCTACGAGCAGTACTTC
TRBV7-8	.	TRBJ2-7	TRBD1	CASSKTGTDTYEQYF	TGTGCCAGCAGCAAAACCGGGACAGACACCTACGAGCAGTACTTC
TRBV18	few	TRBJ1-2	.	CASSPAIEEVGYTF	TGTGCCAGCTCACCAGCCATCGAAGAGGTTGGCTACACCTTC